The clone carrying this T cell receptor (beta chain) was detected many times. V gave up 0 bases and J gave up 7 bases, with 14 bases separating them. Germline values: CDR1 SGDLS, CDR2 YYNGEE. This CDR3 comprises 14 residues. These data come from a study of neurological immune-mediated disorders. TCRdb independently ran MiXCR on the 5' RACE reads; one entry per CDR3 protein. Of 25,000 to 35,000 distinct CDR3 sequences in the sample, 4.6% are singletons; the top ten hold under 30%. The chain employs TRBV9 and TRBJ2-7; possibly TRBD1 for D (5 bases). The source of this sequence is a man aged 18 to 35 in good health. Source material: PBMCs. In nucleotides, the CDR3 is TGTGCCAGCAGCGTAGGTGGCCAACCAGGGGAGCAGTACTTC. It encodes CASSVGGQPGEQYF.